The clone carrying this T cell receptor (beta chain) has only one observation. Original handling: Reference gene primers were amplified, and this amplification served to estimate nucleated cell counts. Clones were sequenced by immunoSEQ multiplex PCR, and TCRdb holds only the in-frame ones, with some missing. V and J calls plus clone size are reproduced from that table; the DNA served to infer D and trimming. The sample contains roughly 20,000 clones, approximately 91% of which appear only once. These data belong to a study of blood T cell repertoires in COVID-19. Across the study: Sites in the United States, Italy and Spain provided acute and convalescent COVID-19 samples. The analysed material was cDNA or gDNA that came from T cells, B-cell-depleted T cells, or PBMCs.

V shed 5 bases and J shed 0 bases, with 14 bases lying between them. The CDR3 extends over 16 amino acids. From germline, CDR1 is SEHNR and CDR2 FQNEAQ (reference sequence). The origin of this receptor is an older man with active COVID-19. Input material: peripheral blood. The V gene is TRBV7-9, the J gene TRBJ2-1; maybe TRBD2 (6 bases). CDR3 loop: CASSQLRGNSYNEQFF. Written as DNA, the CDR3 is TGTGCCAGCAGCCAACTCCGGGGGAACTCCTACAATGAGCAGTTCTTC.